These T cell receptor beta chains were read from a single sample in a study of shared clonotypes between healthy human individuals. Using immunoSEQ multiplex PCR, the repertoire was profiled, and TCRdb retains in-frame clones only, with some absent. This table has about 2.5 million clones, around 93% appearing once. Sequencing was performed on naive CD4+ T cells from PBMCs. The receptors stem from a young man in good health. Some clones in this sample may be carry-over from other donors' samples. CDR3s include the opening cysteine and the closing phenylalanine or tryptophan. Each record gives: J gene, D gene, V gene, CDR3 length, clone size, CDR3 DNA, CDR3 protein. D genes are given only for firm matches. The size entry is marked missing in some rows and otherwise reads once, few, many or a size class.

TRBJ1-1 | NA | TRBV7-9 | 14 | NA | TGTGCCAGCAGCTTTGCGCAAAGGGGCACTGAAGCTTTCTTT | CASSFAQRGTEAFF
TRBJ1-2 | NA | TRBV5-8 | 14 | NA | TGTGCCAGCAGCTTACCCGGACCATACTATGGCTACACCTTC | CASSLPGPYYGYTF
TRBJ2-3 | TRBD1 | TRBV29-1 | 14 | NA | TGCAGCCAGGGACAGACAGGGAGCACAGATACGCAGTATTTT | CSQGQTGSTDTQYF
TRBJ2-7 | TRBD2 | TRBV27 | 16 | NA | TGTGCCAGCAGTCGCCTTAGCGGGAGGGCCGTCTACGAGCAGTACTTC | CASSRLSGRAVYEQYF
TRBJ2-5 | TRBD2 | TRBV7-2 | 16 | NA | TGTGCCAGCAGCTTATCGGCTAGCGGGAGGCACGAGACCCAGTACTTC | CASSLSASGRHETQYF
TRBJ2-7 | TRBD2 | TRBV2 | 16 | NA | TGTGCCAGCAGTTCCGAGGGACTAGCGGGAGTAGGCGAGCAGTACTTC | CASSSEGLAGVGEQYF
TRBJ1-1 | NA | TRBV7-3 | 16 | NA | TGTGCCAGCAGCCGGGACCCAGGGCCCTTGAACACTGAAGCTTTCTTT | CASSRDPGPLNTEAFF
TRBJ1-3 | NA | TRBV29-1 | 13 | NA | TGCAGCGTTGAAAGTGGACAGCGAAACACCATATATTTT | CSVESGQRNTIYF
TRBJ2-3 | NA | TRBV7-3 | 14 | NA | TGTGCCAGCAGCCCGGAGGACAGAACAGATACGCAGTATTTT | CASSPEDRTDTQYF
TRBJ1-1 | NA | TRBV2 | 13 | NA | TGTGCCAGCACCCTTGGACCCAACACTGAAGCTTTCTTT | CASTLGPNTEAFF
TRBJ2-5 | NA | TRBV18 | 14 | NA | TGTGCCAGCTCATTCCGGTCGGGGGAAGAGACCCAGTACTTC | CASSFRSGEETQYF
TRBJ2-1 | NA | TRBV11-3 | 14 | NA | TGTGCCAGCAGCTTAGGCCTGGCCAACAATGAGCAGTTCTTC | CASSLGLANNEQFF
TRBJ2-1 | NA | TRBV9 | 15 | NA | TGTGCCAGCAGCGTAGCCCTGGATGTATACAATGAGCAGTTCTTC | CASSVALDVYNEQFF
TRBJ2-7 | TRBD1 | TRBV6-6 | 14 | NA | TGTGCCAGCAGCGAAACAGGGGGTTCCCACGAGCAGTACTTC | CASSETGGSHEQYF
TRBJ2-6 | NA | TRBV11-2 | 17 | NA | TGTGCCAGCAGCGTATGGACCGGCCGGTCTGGGGCCAACGTCCTGACTTTC | CASSVWTGRSGANVLTF
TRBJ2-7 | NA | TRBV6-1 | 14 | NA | TGTGCCAGCATTCCCCCCCGTCTGCCCTACGAGCAGTACTTC | CASIPPRLPYEQYF
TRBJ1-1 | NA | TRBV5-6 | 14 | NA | TGTGCCAGCAGCCGAAGGGCCAGCTACACTGAAGCTTTCTTT | CASSRRASYTEAFF
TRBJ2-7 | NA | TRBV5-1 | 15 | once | TGCGCCAGCAGCCTACCCCTAAGCGGGCAGGACGAGCAGTACTTC | CASSLPLSGQDEQYF
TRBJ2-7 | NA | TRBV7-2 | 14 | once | TGTGCCAGCAGCTTATGGCAGGTCTCCTACGAGCAGTACTTC | CASSLWQVSYEQYF
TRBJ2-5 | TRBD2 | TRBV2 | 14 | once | TGTGCCAGCAACCTAGCGGGCCCCGGGGAGACCCAGTACTTC | CASNLAGPGETQYF
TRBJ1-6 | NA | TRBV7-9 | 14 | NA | TGTGCCAGCAGCTTATGGCAGGGAGAATCACCCCTCCACTTT | CASSLWQGESPLHF
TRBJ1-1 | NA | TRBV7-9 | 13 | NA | TGTGCCAGCTCCGAGGCGGGGAACACTGAAGCTTTCTTT | CASSEAGNTEAFF
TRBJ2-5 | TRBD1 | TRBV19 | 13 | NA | TGTGCCAGTAGTACAGACAGGGAGGAGACCCAGTACTTC | CASSTDREETQYF
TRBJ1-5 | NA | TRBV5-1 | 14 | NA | TGCGCCAGCAGCTTGATGGGTATGGATCAGCCCCAGCATTTT | CASSLMGMDQPQHF
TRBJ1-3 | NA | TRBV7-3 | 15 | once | TGTGCCAGCAGCCCCCAGGGCGGGACAGGAAACACCATATATTTT | CASSPQGGTGNTIYF
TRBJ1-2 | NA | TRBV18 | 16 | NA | TGTGCCAGCTCACCGTCAGGCTCTGAACGGGCCTATGGCTACACCTTC | CASSPSGSERAYGYTF
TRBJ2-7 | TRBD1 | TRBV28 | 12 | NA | TGTGCCACCGGGACAGGGGTGTTAGAGCAGTACTTC | CATGTGVLEQYF
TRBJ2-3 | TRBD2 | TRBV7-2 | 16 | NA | TGTGCCAGCAGCTTAGGGCCTAGCGGGATCACAGATACGCAGTATTTT | CASSLGPSGITDTQYF
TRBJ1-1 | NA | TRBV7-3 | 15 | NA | TGTGCCAGCAGCTTAATAGGTCCACCGAACACTGAAGCTTTCTTT | CASSLIGPPNTEAFF
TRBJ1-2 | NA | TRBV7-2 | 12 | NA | TGTGCCAGCAGCTTGGCGGGCTATGGCTACACCTTC | CASSLAGYGYTF
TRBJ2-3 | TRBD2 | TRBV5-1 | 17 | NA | TGCGCCAGCAGCTCATCCGGACTAGCGGCGTTCACAGATACGCAGTATTTT | CASSSSGLAAFTDTQYF
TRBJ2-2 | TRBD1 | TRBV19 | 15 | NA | TGTGCCAGTAGTATAGAGGGACAGACCACCGGGGAGCTGTTTTTT | CASSIEGQTTGELFF
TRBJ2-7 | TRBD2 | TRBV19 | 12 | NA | TGTGCCAGTCGGGGGAGGGTCAACGAGCAGTACTTC | CASRGRVNEQYF
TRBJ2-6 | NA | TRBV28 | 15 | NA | TGTGCCAGCAGTCCTCCGGGACGGCCAATCAGCGTCCTGACTTTC | CASSPPGRPISVLTF
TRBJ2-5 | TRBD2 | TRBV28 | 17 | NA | TGTGCCAGCAGTCCCCCGGGACTAGCGGGAGGTAGGAAGACCCAGTACTTC | CASSPPGLAGGRKTQYF
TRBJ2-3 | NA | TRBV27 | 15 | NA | TGTGCCAGCAGTCCCCCCATGGGCCACACAGATACGCAGTATTTT | CASSPPMGHTDTQYF
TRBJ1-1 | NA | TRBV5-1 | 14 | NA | TGCGCCAGCAGCTATTTGGGCTCTCACACTGAAGCTTTCTTT | CASSYLGSHTEAFF
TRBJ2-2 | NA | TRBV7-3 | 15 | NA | TGTGCCAGCAGCTCTACCGGCAGGGCTACCGGGGAGCTGTTTTTT | CASSSTGRATGELFF
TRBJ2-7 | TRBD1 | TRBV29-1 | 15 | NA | TGCAGCGTGGGGCGAACCGGGACAGGTGAAGTGGAGCAGTACTTC | CSVGRTGTGEVEQYF
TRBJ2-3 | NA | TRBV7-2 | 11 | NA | TGTGCCAGCAGCTTAATAGATACGCAGTATTTT | CASSLIDTQYF
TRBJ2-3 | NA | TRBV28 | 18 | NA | TGTGCCAGCAGTTTTGGATCTGGCGGCTATACTAGCACAGATACGCAGTATTTT | CASSFGSGGYTSTDTQYF
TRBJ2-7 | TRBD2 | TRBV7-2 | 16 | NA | TGTGCCAGCAGCGCGCGGACTAGCGGGAGGGTCTACGAGCAGTACTTC | CASSARTSGRVYEQYF
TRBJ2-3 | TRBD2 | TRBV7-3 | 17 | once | TGTGCCAGCAGCTTGGGACTAGCGGGAGGGATCACAGATACGCAGTATTTT | CASSLGLAGGITDTQYF
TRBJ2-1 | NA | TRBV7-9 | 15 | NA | TGTGCCAGCAGCCTAGTAGGGATGGGTGGGAATGAGCAGTTCTTC | CASSLVGMGGNEQFF
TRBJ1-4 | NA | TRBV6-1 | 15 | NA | TGTGCCAGCAGTGAAGAGGGGGGTGATAATGAAAAACTGTTTTTT | CASSEEGGDNEKLFF
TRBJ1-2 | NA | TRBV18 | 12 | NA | TGTGCCAGCTCTCCTGGGGGGTATGGCTACACCTTC | CASSPGGYGYTF
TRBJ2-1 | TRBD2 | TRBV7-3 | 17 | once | TGTGCCAGCAGCTTACTTGCACCAGCGGGAGGTGGGAATGAGCAGTTCTTC | CASSLLAPAGGGNEQFF
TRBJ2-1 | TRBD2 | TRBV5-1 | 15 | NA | TGCGCCAGCAGCCGGAGCGGGAGGGCCATCGATGAGCAGTTCTTC | CASSRSGRAIDEQFF
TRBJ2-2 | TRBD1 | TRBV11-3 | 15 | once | TGTGCCAGCAGCTTAGCAGGGACAGCCACCGGGGAGCTGTTTTTT | CASSLAGTATGELFF
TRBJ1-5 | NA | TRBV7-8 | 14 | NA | TGTGCCAGCAGCTCGGCTTATAGCAATCAGCCCCAGCATTTT | CASSSAYSNQPQHF
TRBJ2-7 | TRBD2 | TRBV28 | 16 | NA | TGTGCCAGCAGTTTTGGGGGGCTAGCGGGAGGTAAGGAGCAGTACTTC | CASSFGGLAGGKEQYF
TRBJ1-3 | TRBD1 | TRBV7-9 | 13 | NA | TGTGCCAGCAGCTTGGGACAGGGAAACACCATATATTTT | CASSLGQGNTIYF
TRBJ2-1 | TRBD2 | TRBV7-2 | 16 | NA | TGTGCCAGCAGCTTAGTGAGACTAGCGGCTTACAATGAGCAGTTCTTC | CASSLVRLAAYNEQFF
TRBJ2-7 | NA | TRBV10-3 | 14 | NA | TGTGCCATCAGTGAGCTCGACAGCACCTACGAGCAGTACTTC | CAISELDSTYEQYF
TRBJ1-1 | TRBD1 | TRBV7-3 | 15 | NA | TGTGCCAGCAGCGAACAGGGGGCCAGCTTCGCTGAAGCTTTCTTT | CASSEQGASFAEAFF
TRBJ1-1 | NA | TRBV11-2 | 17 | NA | TGTGCCAGCAGCTTAGGGACAGTGGGTCTGATGCTGGCTGAAGCTTTCTTT | CASSLGTVGLMLAEAFF
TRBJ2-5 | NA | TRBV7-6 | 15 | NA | TGTGCCAGCAGCTTAGTTTTCGGGGTCCAAGAGACCCAGTACTTC | CASSLVFGVQETQYF